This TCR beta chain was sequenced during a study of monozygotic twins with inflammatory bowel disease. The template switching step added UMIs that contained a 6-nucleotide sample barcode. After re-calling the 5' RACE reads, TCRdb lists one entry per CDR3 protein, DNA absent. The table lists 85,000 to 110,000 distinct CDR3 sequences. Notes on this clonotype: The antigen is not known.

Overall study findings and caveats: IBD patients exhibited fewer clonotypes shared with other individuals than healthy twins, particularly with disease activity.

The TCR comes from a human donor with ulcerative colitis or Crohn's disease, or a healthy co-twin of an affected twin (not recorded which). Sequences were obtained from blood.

CDR3 in amino acids: CATSDVVSWDTQYF. J is TRBJ2-3 and V is TRBV24-1. This CDR3 has 14 amino acids. CDR1 is KGHDR, CDR2 SFDVKD, per germline.